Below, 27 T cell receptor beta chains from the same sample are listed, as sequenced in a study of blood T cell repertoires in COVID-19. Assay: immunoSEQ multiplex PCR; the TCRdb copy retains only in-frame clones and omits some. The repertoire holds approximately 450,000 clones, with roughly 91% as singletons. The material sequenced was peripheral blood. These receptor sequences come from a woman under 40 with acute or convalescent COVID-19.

DNA for the CDR3: TGTGCCAGCAGAGAACAGATCGGGGAGCTGTTTTTT. This codes for CASREQIGELFF. The rearrangement links TRBV12-3 or TRBV12-4 to TRBJ2-2; D gene unclear. V lost 6 bases to trimming and J lost 7 bases, with 9 bases between them. The CDR3 loop spans 12 amino acids.

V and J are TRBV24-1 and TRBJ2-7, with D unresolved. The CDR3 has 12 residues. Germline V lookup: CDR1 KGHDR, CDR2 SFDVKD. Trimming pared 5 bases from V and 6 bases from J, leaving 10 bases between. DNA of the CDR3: TGTGCCACCAGTGGGGTGACATCCGAGCAGTACTTC. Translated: CATSGVTSEQYF.

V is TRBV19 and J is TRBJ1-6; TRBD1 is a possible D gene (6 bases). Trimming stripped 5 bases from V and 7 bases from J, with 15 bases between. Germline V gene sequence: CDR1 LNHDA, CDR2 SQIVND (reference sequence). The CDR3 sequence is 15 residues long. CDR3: CASSRGGRDNSPLHF. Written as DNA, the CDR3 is TGTGCCAGTAGTCGGGGGGGGCGCGACAATTCACCCCTCCACTTT. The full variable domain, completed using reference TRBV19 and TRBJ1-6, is DGGITQSPKYLFRKEGQNVTLSCEQNLNHDAMYWYRQDPGQGLRLIYYSQIVNDFQKGDIAEGYSVSREKKESFPLTVTSAQKNPTAFYLCASSRGGRDNSPLHFGNGTRLTVT.

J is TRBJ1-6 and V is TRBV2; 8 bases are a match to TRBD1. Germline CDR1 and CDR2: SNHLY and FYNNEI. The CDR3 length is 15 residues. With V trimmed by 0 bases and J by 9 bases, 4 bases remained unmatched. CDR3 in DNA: TGTGCCAGCAGTGAAGCGGGCAGGGGGCGTTCACCCCTCCACTTT. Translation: CASSEAGRGRSPLHF.

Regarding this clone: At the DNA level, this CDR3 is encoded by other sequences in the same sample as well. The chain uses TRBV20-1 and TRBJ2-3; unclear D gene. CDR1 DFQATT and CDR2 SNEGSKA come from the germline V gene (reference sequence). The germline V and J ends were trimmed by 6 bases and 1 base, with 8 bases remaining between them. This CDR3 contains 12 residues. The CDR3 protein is CSASLRTDTQYF. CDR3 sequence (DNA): TGCAGTGCGAGTCTCCGCACAGATACGCAGTATTTT.

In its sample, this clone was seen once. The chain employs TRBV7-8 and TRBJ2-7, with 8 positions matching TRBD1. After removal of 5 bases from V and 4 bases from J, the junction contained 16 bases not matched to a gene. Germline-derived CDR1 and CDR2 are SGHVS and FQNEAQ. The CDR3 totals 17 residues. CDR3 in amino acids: CASSPYPGTGFFYEQYF. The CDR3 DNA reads TGTGCCAGCAGCCCCTACCCTGGGACAGGTTTTTTTTACGAGCAGTACTTC. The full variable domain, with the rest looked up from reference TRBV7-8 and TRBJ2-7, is GAGVSQSPRYKVAKRGQDVALRCDPISGHVSLFWYQQALGQGPEFLTYFQNEAQLDKSGLPSDRFFAERPEGSVSTLKIQRTQQEDSAVYLCASSPYPGTGFFYEQYFGPGTRLTVT.

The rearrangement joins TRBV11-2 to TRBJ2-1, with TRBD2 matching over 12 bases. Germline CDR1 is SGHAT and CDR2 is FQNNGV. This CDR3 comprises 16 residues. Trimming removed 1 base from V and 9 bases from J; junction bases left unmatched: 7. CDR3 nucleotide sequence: TGTGCCAGCAGCTTAGTCCCTAGCGGGGGGGCCATTGAGCAGTTCTTC. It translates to CASSLVPSGGAIEQFF.

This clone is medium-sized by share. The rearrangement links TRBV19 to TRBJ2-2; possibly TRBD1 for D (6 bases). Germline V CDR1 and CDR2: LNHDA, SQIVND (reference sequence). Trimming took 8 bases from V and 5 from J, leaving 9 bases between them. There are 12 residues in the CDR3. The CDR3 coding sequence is TGTGCCAGTGGCACAGGGACCGGGGAGCTGTTTTTT. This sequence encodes CASGTGTGELFF. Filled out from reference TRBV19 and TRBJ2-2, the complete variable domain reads DGGITQSPKYLFRKEGQNVTLSCEQNLNHDAMYWYRQDPGQGLRLIYYSQIVNDFQKGDIAEGYSVSREKKESFPLTVTSAQKNPTAFYLCASGTGTGELFFGEGSRLTVL.

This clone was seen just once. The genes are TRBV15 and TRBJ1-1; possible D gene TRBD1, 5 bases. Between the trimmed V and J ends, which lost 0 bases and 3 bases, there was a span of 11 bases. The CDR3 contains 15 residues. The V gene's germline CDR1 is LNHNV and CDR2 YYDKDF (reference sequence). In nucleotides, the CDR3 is TGTGCCACCAGCAGAGATCGGGGGGATCACACTGAAGCTTTCTTT. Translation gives CATSRDRGDHTEAFF.

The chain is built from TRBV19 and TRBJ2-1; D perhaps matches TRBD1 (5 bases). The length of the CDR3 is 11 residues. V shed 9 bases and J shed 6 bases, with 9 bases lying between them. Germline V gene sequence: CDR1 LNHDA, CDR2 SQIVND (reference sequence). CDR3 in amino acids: CASLRGNEQFF. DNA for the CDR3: TGTGCCAGCCTAAGGGGCAATGAGCAGTTCTTC.

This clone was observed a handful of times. In DNA, the CDR3 is TGTGCCAGCGCGGAGGGGCTGAACACTGAAGCTTTCTTT. This sequence encodes CASAEGLNTEAFF. The V call is TRBV6-5, the J call TRBJ1-1; D perhaps matches TRBD1 (5 bases). The CDR3 sequence is 13 residues long. The V gene's germline CDR1 is MNHEY and CDR2 SVGAGI. V lost 8 bases, J lost 0 bases, and 10 bases lay in between.

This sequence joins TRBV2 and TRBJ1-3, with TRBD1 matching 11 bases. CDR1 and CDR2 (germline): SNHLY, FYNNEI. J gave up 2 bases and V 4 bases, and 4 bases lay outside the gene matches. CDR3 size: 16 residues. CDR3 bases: TGTGCCAGCAGTGTTCCGGACAGGGGGCCTGGAAACACCATATATTTT. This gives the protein CASSVPDRGPGNTIYF. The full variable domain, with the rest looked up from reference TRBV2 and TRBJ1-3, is EPEVTQTPSHQVTQMGQEVILRCVPISNHLYFYWYRQILGQKVEFLVSFYNNEISEKSEIFDDQFSVERPDGSNFTLKIRSTKLEDSAMYFCASSVPDRGPGNTIYFGEGSWLTVV.

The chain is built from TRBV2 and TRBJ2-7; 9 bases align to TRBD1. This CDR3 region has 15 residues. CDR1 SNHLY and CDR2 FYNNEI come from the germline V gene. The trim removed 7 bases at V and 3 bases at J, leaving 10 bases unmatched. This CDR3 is CASKRSGQGIYEQYF. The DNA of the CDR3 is TGTGCCAGCAAGAGGTCGGGACAGGGTATCTACGAGCAGTACTTC.

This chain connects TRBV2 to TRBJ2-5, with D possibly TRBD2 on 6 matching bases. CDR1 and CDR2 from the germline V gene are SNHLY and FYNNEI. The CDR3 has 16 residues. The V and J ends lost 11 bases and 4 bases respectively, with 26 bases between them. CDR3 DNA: TGTGCCTGTGATGGAGGGTGGAAGGGGATGGGAGAGACCCAGTACTTC. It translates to CACDGGWKGMGETQYF.

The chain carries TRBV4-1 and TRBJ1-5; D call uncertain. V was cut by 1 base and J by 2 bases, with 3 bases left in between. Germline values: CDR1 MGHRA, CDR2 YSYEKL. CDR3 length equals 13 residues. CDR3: CASSQVGNQPQHF. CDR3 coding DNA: TGCGCCAGCAGCCAAGTAGGCAATCAGCCCCAGCATTTT.

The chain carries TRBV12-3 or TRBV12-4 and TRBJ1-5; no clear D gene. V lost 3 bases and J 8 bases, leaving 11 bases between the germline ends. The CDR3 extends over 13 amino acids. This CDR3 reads CASSFGREKPQHF. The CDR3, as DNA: TGTGCCAGCAGTTTTGGTAGGGAGAAGCCCCAGCATTTT.

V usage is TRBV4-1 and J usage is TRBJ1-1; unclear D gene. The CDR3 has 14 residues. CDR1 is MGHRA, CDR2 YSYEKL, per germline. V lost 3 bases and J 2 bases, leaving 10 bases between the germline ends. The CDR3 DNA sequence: TGCGCCAGCAGCCAGGGCAGACAAAACACTGAAGCTTTCTTT. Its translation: CASSQGRQNTEAFF.

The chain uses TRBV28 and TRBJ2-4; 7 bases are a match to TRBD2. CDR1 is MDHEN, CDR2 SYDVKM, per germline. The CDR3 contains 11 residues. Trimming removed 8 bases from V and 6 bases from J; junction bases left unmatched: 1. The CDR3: CASGRGNIQYF. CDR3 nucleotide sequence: TGTGCCAGCGGGAGGGGAAACATTCAGTACTTC.

CDR3 sequence reads: CASSMLPGAYEQYF. The CDR3 bases are TGTGCCAGTAGTATGCTCCCAGGGGCCTACGAGCAGTACTTC. This chain joins TRBV19 and TRBJ2-7, with D perhaps TRBD1 (6 bases). The CDR3 sequence is 14 residues long. V dropped 3 bases and J dropped 2 bases, with 11 bases sitting between them. CDR1 LNHDA and CDR2 SQIVND come from the germline V gene (reference sequence).

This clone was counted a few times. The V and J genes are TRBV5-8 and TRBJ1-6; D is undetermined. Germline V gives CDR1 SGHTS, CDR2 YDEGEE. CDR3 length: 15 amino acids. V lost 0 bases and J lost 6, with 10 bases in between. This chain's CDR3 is CASSLEITSNSPLHF. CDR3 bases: TGTGCCAGCAGCTTGGAGATAACAAGTAATTCACCCCTCCACTTT.

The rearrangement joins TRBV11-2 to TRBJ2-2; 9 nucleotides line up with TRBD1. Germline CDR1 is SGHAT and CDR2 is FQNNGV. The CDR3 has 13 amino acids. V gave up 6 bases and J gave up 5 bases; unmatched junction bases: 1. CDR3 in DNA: TGTGCCAGCAGGACAGGGGGTACCGGGGAGCTGTTTTTT. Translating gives CASRTGGTGELFF.

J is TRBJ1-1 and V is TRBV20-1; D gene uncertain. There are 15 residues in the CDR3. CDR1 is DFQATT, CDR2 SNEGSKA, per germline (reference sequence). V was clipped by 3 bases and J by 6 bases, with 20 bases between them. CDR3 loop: CSASGISQRSAEAFF. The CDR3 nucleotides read TGCAGTGCTAGTGGAATTTCCCAGAGGAGTGCTGAAGCTTTCTTT.

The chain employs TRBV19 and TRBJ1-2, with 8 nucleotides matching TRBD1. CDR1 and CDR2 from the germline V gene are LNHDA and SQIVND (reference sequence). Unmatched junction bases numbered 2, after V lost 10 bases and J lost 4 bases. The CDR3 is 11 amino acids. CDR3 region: CATTGGYGYTF. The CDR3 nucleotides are TGTGCCACCACAGGGGGCTATGGCTACACCTTC.

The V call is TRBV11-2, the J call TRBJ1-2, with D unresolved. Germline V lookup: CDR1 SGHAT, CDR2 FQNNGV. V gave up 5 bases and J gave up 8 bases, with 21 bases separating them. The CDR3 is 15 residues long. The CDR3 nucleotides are TGTGCCAGCAGCAGACGTGGGCCGACGGCGAACGGCTACACCTTC. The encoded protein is CASSRRGPTANGYTF.

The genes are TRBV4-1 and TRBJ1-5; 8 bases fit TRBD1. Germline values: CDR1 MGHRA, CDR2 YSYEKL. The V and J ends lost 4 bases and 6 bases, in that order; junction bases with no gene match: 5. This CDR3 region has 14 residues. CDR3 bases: TGCGCCAGCAGCCCGACAGGGGTACGTCAGCCCCAGCATTTT. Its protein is CASSPTGVRQPQHF.

Here the CDR3 DNA reads TGTGCCAGCAGTTTTATCCAGGGGAATGGCTACACCTTC. The encoded protein is CASSFIQGNGYTF. V and J are TRBV28 and TRBJ1-2; the D gene is possibly TRBD1 (6 bases). Trimming took 3 bases from V and 6 from J, leaving 11 bases between them. The CDR3 spans 13 residues. Germline assignment: CDR1 MDHEN and CDR2 SYDVKM.

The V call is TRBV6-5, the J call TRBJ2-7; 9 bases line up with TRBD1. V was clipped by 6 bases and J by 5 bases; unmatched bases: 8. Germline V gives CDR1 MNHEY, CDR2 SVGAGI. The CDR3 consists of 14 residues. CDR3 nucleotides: TGTGCCAGCAGACCTTGGGACAGGGATCACGAGCAGTACTTC. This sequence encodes CASRPWDRDHEQYF.